The 10 T cell receptor beta chains in this list originate from one sample, sequenced in a study of shared clonotypes between healthy human individuals. Using immunoSEQ multiplex PCR, the repertoire was profiled, and TCRdb retains in-frame clones only, with some absent. The table shows some 980,000 clones, with around three quarters occurring only once. The sample taken for sequencing was memory CD4+ T cells sorted from blood. Stated subset: CD45RA-negative fraction. The receptors stem from a man aged 18-30 years in good health.

The chain is built from TRBV25-1 and TRBJ1-4; 8 nucleotides agree with TRBD1. The CDR3 is 15 residues long. V gave up 5 bases and J gave up 6 bases; unmatched junction bases: 8. Per the germline V gene, CDR1 is MGHDK and CDR2 is SYGVNS. DNA for the CDR3: TGTGCCAGCAGTAACGTGGACAGGGTTGATGAAAAACTGTTTTTT. Translation gives CASSNVDRVDEKLFF.

This rearrangement joins TRBV6-5 to TRBJ2-7; 8 nucleotides match TRBD2. The CDR3 loop spans 15 amino acids. Germline V lookup: CDR1 MNHEY, CDR2 SVGAGI. The V and J ends lost 6 bases and 0 bases, in that order; junction bases with no gene match: 7. CDR3 residues: CASRPRGGSSYEQYF. The CDR3 nucleotides read TGTGCCAGCAGACCCCGGGGGGGATCCTCCTACGAGCAGTACTTC.

The gene calls are TRBV6-1 and TRBJ1-5; possibly TRBD1 for D (6 bases). The CDR3 is made up of 15 amino acids. The germline gives CDR1 MNHNS, CDR2 SASEGT. The V end lost 2 bases, the J end lost 2 bases, and 10 bases lay between the germline ends. CDR3 residues: CASSELEGGNQPQHF. DNA for the CDR3: TGTGCCAGCAGTGAATTGGAGGGGGGCAATCAGCCCCAGCATTTT.

The gene calls are TRBV28 and TRBJ2-7; D is perhaps TRBD1 (6 bases). The CDR3 length is 15 residues. V was trimmed by 7 bases and J by 2 bases, leaving 18 bases between them. Per the germline V gene, CDR1 is MDHEN and CDR2 is SYDVKM. The DNA for the CDR3 is TGTGCCAGCACTAGATCAGGGGCAAGGACCTACGAGCAGTACTTC. Protein: CASTRSGARTYEQYF. The full variable domain, with the rest looked up from reference TRBV28 and TRBJ2-7, is DVKVTQSSRYLVKRTGEKVFLECVQDMDHENMFWYRQDPGLGLRLIYFSYDVKMKEKGDIPEGYSVSREKKERFSLILESASTNQTSMYLCASTRSGARTYEQYFGPGTRLTVT.

This clone showed up just once. The chain recombines TRBV6-5 with TRBJ2-1, with D possibly TRBD2 on 5 matching bases. The V and J ends lost 0 bases and 4 bases respectively, with 10 bases between them. CDR3 size: 15 residues. Germline V lookup: CDR1 MNHEY, CDR2 SVGAGI. The chain's CDR3 is CASSYSSAPYNEQFF. As DNA, the CDR3 is TGTGCCAGCAGTTACTCTAGCGCTCCGTACAATGAGCAGTTCTTC.

This chain joins TRBV18 and TRBJ2-7; a weak D match, TRBD1 (6 bases). Germline V gene lookup returns CDR1 KGHSH and CDR2 LQKENI. The CDR3 sequence is 15 residues long. Trimming cost V 3 bases and J 6 bases, with 18 bases left between them. CDR3 residues: CASSPQGFFGTEQYF. The CDR3 nucleotides read TGTGCCAGCTCACCCCAGGGGTTTTTTGGAACCGAGCAGTACTTC.

CDR3 in amino acids: CASSPGGAYEQYF. Written as DNA, the CDR3 is TGTGCCAGCAGCCCTGGGGGAGCCTACGAGCAGTACTTC. The rearrangement joins TRBV9 to TRBJ2-7; possibly TRBD1 or TRBD2 for D (5 bases each). CDR1 is SGDLS and CDR2 is YYNGEE in the germline V gene. This CDR3 has 13 residues. Trimming removed 4 bases at V and 2 bases at J, with 10 bases between.

A remark on this clone: Additional DNA sequences in this sample encode the identical CDR3. This chain joins TRBV2 and TRBJ2-5; D remains ambiguous. The CDR3 covers 10 residues. The V gene lost 5 bases and the J gene lost 5 bases, with 3 bases spanning the gap. Germline V gene sequence: CDR1 SNHLY, CDR2 FYNNEI. CDR3 sequence reads: CASSTETQYF. CDR3 coding DNA: TGTGCCAGCAGTACGGAGACCCAGTACTTC.

This clone was counted once. The chain uses TRBV4-3 and TRBJ2-7; 12 bases are a match to TRBD1. The CDR3 has 15 residues. The trim removed 4 bases at V and 3 bases at J, leaving 4 bases unmatched. Germline CDR1 is LGHNA and CDR2 is YSLEER. The CDR3: CASSRGTGGFYEQYF. The CDR3 DNA sequence: TGCGCCAGCAGCCGCGGGACAGGGGGCTTCTACGAGCAGTACTTC.

The chain links TRBV4-3 to TRBJ2-7; 7 nucleotides line up with TRBD1. The CDR3 has 15 amino acids. Germline lookup yields CDR1 LGHNA and CDR2 YSLEER. V lost 1 base to trimming and J lost 3 bases; unmatched junction nucleotides: 6. The CDR3 nucleotides read TGCGCCAGCAGCCAAGGCTTTCAGGGGGACTACGAGCAGTACTTC. As protein: CASSQGFQGDYEQYF.